Following are 24 T cell receptor beta chains from one sample sequenced in a study of molecular identifiers for immune sequencing clone quantification. TCRdb redid the calling of the PCR reads with MiXCR, one entry per CDR3 protein. Among about 640,000 distinct CDR3 sequences listed, about 20% were seen once. Sequenced sample: naive CD8+ T cells from blood, with Jurkat cell RNA spiked in. As for subset: FACS-sorted CD8+CD4-CCR7+CD45RA+ naive T cells. All receptors derive from a human donor in good health. Some libraries in this study had Jurkat cell RNA spiked in.

This clonotype has a count of ten or more. This chain uses TRBV20-1 with TRBJ2-5; 11 nucleotides match TRBD1. This CDR3 region has 13 residues. V was pared by 3 bases and J by 5 bases, with 2 bases of the junction left unmatched. Per the germline V gene, CDR1 is DFQATT and CDR2 is SNEGSKA (reference sequence). The CDR3 loop is CSARDRGPETQYF. CDR3 sequence (DNA): TGCAGTGCTAGGGACAGGGGGCCCGAGACCCAGTACTTC.

This clonotype showed up many times. The chain employs TRBV4-1 and TRBJ2-7, with no clear D. CDR3 size: 13 residues. Germline V lookup: CDR1 MGHRA, CDR2 YSYEKL. V was cut by 0 bases and J by 4 bases, with 7 bases left in between. The CDR3 loop is CASSQDERYEQYF. DNA for the CDR3: TGCGCCAGCAGCCAAGACGAGAGATACGAGCAGTACTTC.

Details on this clonotype: Just one base apart from a much larger clone, this may be a read error. The rearrangement uses TRBV6-2 or TRBV6-3 and TRBJ1-2, with D hard to call. CDR1 is MNHEY and CDR2 is SVGEGT in the germline V gene. Trimming stripped 4 bases from V and 1 base from J, with 7 bases between. The CDR3 loop spans 13 amino acids. The CDR3 nucleotides are TGTGCCAGCAGTTCGCCAAATAACTATGGCTACACCTTC. This sequence encodes CASSSPNNYGYTF.

This clonotype came up a few times. The J gene is TRBJ1-1, the V gene TRBV15; D is perhaps TRBD1 (5 bases). V shed 3 bases and J shed 6 bases, with 17 bases lying between them. There are 15 residues in the CDR3. CDR1 and CDR2 (germline): LNHNV, YYDKDF (reference sequence). CDR3 residues: CATSRVRGSGAEAFF. As DNA, the CDR3 is TGTGCCACCAGCAGGGTCCGGGGGTCGGGCGCTGAAGCTTTCTTT.

This clonotype was observed at least ten times. V gene TRBV24-1 combines with J gene TRBJ2-1; 9 positions agree with TRBD2. This CDR3 region has 18 residues. J lost 3 bases, V lost 3 bases, and 11 bases had no gene match. Germline values: CDR1 KGHDR, CDR2 SFDVKD. CDR3 in DNA: TGTGCCACCAGTGATGATTCGGGTCTAGCGGGGAGCTACAATGAGCAGTTCTTC. It specifies CATSDDSGLAGSYNEQFF.

The CDR3 here is CASSLRGGPLSSYNEQFF. Written as DNA, the CDR3 is TGTGCCAGCAGCTTAAGGGGGGGACCGCTAAGCTCCTACAATGAGCAGTTCTTC. J is TRBJ2-1 and V is TRBV7-6; tentatively, D is TRBD2 (7 bases). V lost 2 bases and J lost 0, with 17 bases in between. CDR1 SGHVS and CDR2 FNYEAQ come from the germline V gene. The CDR3 runs 18 residues.

This clonotype was counted ten times or more. The V and J genes are TRBV14 and TRBJ2-7, with D perhaps matching TRBD2 (7 bases). CDR3 size: 16 residues. The V and J ends lost 1 base and 4 bases respectively, with 17 bases between them. Germline V gene sequence: CDR1 SGHDN, CDR2 FVKESK. The chain's CDR3 is CASSQVQGGQGYEQYF. DNA of the CDR3: TGTGCCAGCAGCCAAGTCCAGGGAGGGCAGGGGTACGAGCAGTACTTC.

This chain uses TRBV5-3 with TRBJ2-7; 7 positions match TRBD1. TRBV5-3 is an ORF, and what it does is uncertain. The CDR3 contains 14 residues. Trimming took 10 bases from V and 2 from J; bases not matched to a gene: 12. The CDR3 region has the DNA TGTGCCGGCGGCACAGGGACAGTAACCTACGAGCAGTACTTC. Amino acids: CAGGTGTVTYEQYF.

The CDR3 loop reads CASSLGVAGQETQYF. As DNA, the CDR3 is TGTGCCAGCAGCCTAGGCGTAGCGGGACAAGAGACCCAGTACTTC. The chain combines TRBV7-2 with TRBJ2-5, with TRBD2 matching 8 bases. The V gene end was trimmed by 5 bases and the J gene end by 2 bases; junction bases not matched to a gene: 7. The CDR3 sequence is 15 residues long. Germline loops: CDR1 SGHTA, CDR2 FQGNSA.

The chain employs TRBV19 and TRBJ2-7; D gene ambiguous. The CDR3 length is 14 residues. Trimming left V 3 bases short and J 6 bases short, with 15 bases between. Germline V gene data show CDR1 as LNHDA and CDR2 as SQIVND (reference sequence). This chain's CDR3 is CASSIVGSHGEQYF. CDR3 nucleotide sequence: TGTGCCAGTAGTATCGTAGGAAGCCATGGCGAGCAGTACTTC.

This clonotype has ten or more counts. The chain uses TRBV19 and TRBJ2-3, with D perhaps TRBD1 (7 bases). V shed 1 base and J shed 6 bases, with 17 bases lying between them. Germline loops: CDR1 LNHDA, CDR2 SQIVND (reference sequence). This CDR3 has 16 residues. The CDR3 loop reads CASSIASRGAPDTQYF. CDR3 in DNA: TGTGCCAGTAGTATAGCAAGCAGGGGGGCGCCCGATACGCAGTATTTT.

This clonotype was detected ten times or more. The CDR3 nucleotides read TGCGCCAGCAGCTTGGGTCAGGGGGAATGGGGGTTCACTGAAGCTTTCTTT. Its translation is CASSLGQGEWGFTEAFF. The rearrangement uses TRBV5-1 and TRBJ1-1; 7 positions agree with TRBD1. V shed 0 bases and J 4 bases; nucleotides not matched to a gene: 12. The germline V gene has CDR1 SGHRS and CDR2 YFSETQ. The CDR3 contains 17 residues.

The chain has TRBV12-3 or TRBV12-4 and TRBJ2-2; D unresolved. The CDR3 length is 13 residues. V was pared by 6 bases and J by 3 bases, with 8 bases between. The CDR3 spells CASSPLHTGELFF. The CDR3, as DNA: TGTGCCAGCAGCCCCTTGCACACCGGGGAGCTGTTTTTT.

J is TRBJ2-5 and V is TRBV27; 11 positions agree with TRBD2. The CDR3 is 17 amino acids. Germline V gives CDR1 MNHEY, CDR2 SMNVEV (reference sequence). Losses at the gene ends were 5 bases for V and 5 bases for J; bases not matched to a gene: 13. The CDR3 coding sequence is TGTGCCAGCAGTGAGAATAGCGGGGGGGATGTATTTGAGACCCAGTACTTC. As protein: CASSENSGGDVFETQYF.

As regards this clonotype: A clone one base away is much larger, so this may be a read error. V is TRBV6-1 and J is TRBJ1-1; D is uncertain. Germline CDR1 MNHNS, CDR2 SASEGT. The CDR3 is 14 residues long. V was clipped by 2 bases and J by 6 bases, with 13 bases between them. The CDR3 loop is CASSEPPVGPEAFF. DNA for the CDR3: TGTGCCAGCAGTGAACCGCCCGTGGGCCCTGAAGCTTTCTTT.

This clonotype came up a few times. The chain combines TRBV12-3 or TRBV12-4 with TRBJ1-5; TRBD1 matches at 7 bases. Unmatched junction bases numbered 9, after V lost 5 bases and J lost 5 bases. CDR3 size: 15 residues. CDR3 loop: CASSQFRDSYQPQHF. DNA for the CDR3: TGTGCCAGCAGTCAATTCCGGGACAGTTATCAGCCCCAGCATTTT.

This clonotype was picked up many times. The CDR3 protein is CSARWQGAKNEQYF. The CDR3 DNA is TGCAGTGCTAGGTGGCAGGGGGCGAAGAACGAGCAGTACTTC. The V and J genes are TRBV20-1 and TRBJ2-7; 8 nucleotides match TRBD1. V was clipped by 3 bases and J by 5 bases; unmatched bases: 9. The germline V gene has CDR1 DFQATT and CDR2 SNEGSKA (reference sequence). This CDR3 has 14 residues.

This chain's CDR3 is CASSPTVLAGQETQYF. The DNA for the CDR3 is TGTGCCAGCAGCCCTACAGTTCTAGCGGGGCAAGAGACCCAGTACTTC. The chain carries TRBV6-2 or TRBV6-3 and TRBJ2-5, with TRBD2 matching over 9 bases. Germline V lookup: CDR1 MNHEY, CDR2 SVGEGT. The junction had 10 bases not matched to a gene; V was cut back by 6 bases and J by 2 bases. The CDR3 runs to 16 residues.

The genes are TRBV30 and TRBJ2-3, with D maybe TRBD1 (7 bases). Trimming shortened V by 1 base and J by 5 bases, and 10 bases separated the two germline ends. This CDR3 has 13 amino acids. Looked up from germline, CDR1 is GTSNPN and CDR2 is SVGIG (reference sequence). The CDR3 coding sequence is TGTGCCTGGAGTGCTCAGGGGGGAGATACGCAGTATTTT. Protein sequence: CAWSAQGGDTQYF. Based on the CDR3 plus reference TRBV30 and TRBJ2-3, the full variable domain is SQTIHQWPATLVQPVGSPLSLECTVEGTSNPNLYWYRQAAGRGLQLLFYSVGIGQISSEVPQNLSASRPQDRQFILSSKKLLLSDSGFYLCAWSAQGGDTQYFGPGTRLTVL.

This clonotype was detected ten times or more. The germline gene is not matched at one end of the junction; a read error may be the cause. This CDR3 reads CASSLAGVQYF. DNA for the CDR3: TGTGCCAGCAGTCTAGCGGGCGTACAGTACTTC. The rearrangement uses TRBV12-3 or TRBV12-4 and TRBJ2-7; 8 bases agree with TRBD2. The CDR3 has 11 residues.

As regards this clonotype: A much larger clone is a single base away; this may be a read error. This rearrangement joins TRBV6-2 or TRBV6-3 to TRBJ2-7; no reliable D call. V lost 6 bases to trimming and J lost 2 bases, with 17 bases between them. Germline CDR1 is MNHEY and CDR2 is SVGEGT. This CDR3 is built from 15 residues. CDR3 coding DNA: TGTGCCAGCAGCCCTCCTAGATCGTACGCCTACGAGCAGTACTTC. Protein product: CASSPPRSYAYEQYF.

This clonotype was counted only a few times. V is TRBV28 and J is TRBJ2-1; perhaps TRBD2 as D (6 bases). Trimming cost V 7 bases and J 9 bases, with 10 bases left between them. The CDR3 is 11 residues long. Germline assignment: CDR1 MDHEN and CDR2 SYDVKM. The CDR3, as DNA: TGTGCCAGCACCGCGGGATTTGAGCAGTTCTTC. This codes for CASTAGFEQFF.

At least ten counts were recorded for this clonotype. The V gene is TRBV30, the J gene TRBJ1-1, with D possibly TRBD1 on 5 matching bases. The germline V gene encodes CDR1 GTSNPN and CDR2 SVGIG (reference sequence). Deletions cut 8 bases from V and 11 bases from J, with 24 bases between. The CDR3 contains 13 residues. CDR3 DNA sequence: TGTGCCAGCCAAACCGGGACCAGGTTCGAGGCTTTCTTT. Translation: CASQTGTRFEAFF.

At least ten counts were recorded for this clonotype. At one end the junction does not follow the germline gene, possibly because of a read error. V is TRBV28 and J is TRBJ2-5; D is tentatively TRBD1 or TRBD2 (6 bases each). Germline assignment: CDR1 MDHEN and CDR2 SYDVKM. The CDR3 is made up of 14 amino acids. As DNA, the CDR3 is TGTGCCAGCAGCTCAAGGACTACCCCAGGGGCACACAACTTC. This gives the protein CASSSRTTPGAHNF.